This TCR beta chain is drawn from a study of identical twins. Study results and limitations: Sequences that were out-of-frame, alpha and twin-shared displayed an excess of low generation probability.

Trimming took 4 bases from V and 0 from J, leaving 6 bases between them. CDR1 is GTSNPN, CDR2 SVGIG, per germline (reference sequence). CDR3 size: 12 residues. This clonotype appeared a few times. Antigen specificity is unknown. A template switching step contributed a universal primer site, while unique molecular identifiers were present in the cDNA. One entry per CDR3 protein results from TCRdb running MiXCR on the 5' RACE reads. The table lists over 600,000 distinct CDR3 sequences, around 20% of them singletons. The data were also submitted as part of a second study, on T cells expressing NK-cell markers.

The chain carries TRBV30 and TRBJ1-2; no definite D call. The sequencing sample was made of PBMCs. This clonotype was sampled from a woman aged 18-29 years in good health. CDR3 sequence reads: CAWTRTNYGYTF. In DNA form, the CDR3 reads TGTGCCTGGACGAGGACTAACTATGGCTACACCTTC. The full variable domain, in which reference TRBV30 and TRBJ1-2 provide the parts outside the CDR3, is SQTIHQWPATLVQPVGSPLSLECTVEGTSNPNLYWYRQAAGRGLQLLFYSVGIGQISSEVPQNLSASRPQDRQFILSSKKLLLSDSGFYLCAWTRTNYGYTFGSGTRLTVV.